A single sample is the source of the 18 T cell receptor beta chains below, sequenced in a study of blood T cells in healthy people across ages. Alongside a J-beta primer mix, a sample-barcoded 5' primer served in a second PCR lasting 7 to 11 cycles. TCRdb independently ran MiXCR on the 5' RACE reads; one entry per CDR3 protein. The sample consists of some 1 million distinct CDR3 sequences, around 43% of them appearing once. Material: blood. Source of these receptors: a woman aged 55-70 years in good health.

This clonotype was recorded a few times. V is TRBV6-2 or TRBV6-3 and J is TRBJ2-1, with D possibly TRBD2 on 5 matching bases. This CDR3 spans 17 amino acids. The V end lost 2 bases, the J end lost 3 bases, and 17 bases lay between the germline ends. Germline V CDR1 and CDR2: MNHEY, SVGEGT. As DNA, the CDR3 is TGTGCCAGCAGTTACCCGATCCAGGAAGCGGACTACAATGAGCAGTTCTTC. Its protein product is CASSYPIQEADYNEQFF.

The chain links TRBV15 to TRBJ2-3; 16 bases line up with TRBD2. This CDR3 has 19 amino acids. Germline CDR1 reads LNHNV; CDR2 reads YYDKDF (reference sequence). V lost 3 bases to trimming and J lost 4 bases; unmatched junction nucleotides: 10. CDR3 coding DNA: TGTGCCACCAGCAGCCGTCCCGGGACTAGCGGGAGGGCCGCAGATACGCAGTATTTT. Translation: CATSSRPGTSGRAADTQYF.

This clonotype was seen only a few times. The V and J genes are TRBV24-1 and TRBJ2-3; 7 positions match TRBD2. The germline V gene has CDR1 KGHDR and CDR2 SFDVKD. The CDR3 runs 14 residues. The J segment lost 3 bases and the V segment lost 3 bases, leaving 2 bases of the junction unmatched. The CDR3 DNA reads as TGTGCCACCAGTGATGGCGGGAGAACAGATACGCAGTATTTT. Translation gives CATSDGGRTDTQYF.

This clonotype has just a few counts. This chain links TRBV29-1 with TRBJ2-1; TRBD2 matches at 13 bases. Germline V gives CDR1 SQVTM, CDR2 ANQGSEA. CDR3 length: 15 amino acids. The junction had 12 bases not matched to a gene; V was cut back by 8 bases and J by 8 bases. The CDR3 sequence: CSLSGLAGRVHEQFF. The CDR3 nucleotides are TGCAGCTTATCGGGACTAGCGGGAAGAGTGCATGAGCAGTTCTTC.

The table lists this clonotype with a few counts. For the CDR3, the DNA is TGTGCCACCAGCAGAGATCGTAGCGGGAGCTACGAGCAGTACTTC. Protein sequence: CATSRDRSGSYEQYF. This sequence joins TRBV15 and TRBJ2-7, with 9 bases fitting TRBD2. The CDR3 has 15 residues. The germline V gene encodes CDR1 LNHNV and CDR2 YYDKDF (reference sequence). With 0 bases clipped from V and 3 bases from J, the junction kept 3 bases outside the gene matches.

As DNA, the CDR3 is TGCAGCGTTGGGGGGCTAGCGGGAGGGACCTACAATGAGCAGTACTTC. Its protein product is CSVGGLAGGTYNEQYF. The chain joins TRBV29-1 to TRBJ2-5; 12 bases match TRBD2. V shed 4 bases, J shed 11 bases, and the junction held 17 bases outside the gene matches. The CDR3 has 16 residues. In germline, CDR1 is SQVTM, CDR2 ANQGSEA.

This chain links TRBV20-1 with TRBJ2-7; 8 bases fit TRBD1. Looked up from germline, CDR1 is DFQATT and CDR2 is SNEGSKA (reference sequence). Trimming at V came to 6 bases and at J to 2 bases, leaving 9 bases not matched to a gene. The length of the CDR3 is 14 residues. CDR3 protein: CSAARDRSTYEQYF. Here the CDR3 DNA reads TGCAGTGCCGCCCGGGACAGGAGTACCTACGAGCAGTACTTC.

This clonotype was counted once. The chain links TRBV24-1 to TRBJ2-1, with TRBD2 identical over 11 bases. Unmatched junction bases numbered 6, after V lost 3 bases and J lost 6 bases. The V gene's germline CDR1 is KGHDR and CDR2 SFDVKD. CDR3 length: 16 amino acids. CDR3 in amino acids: CATSDPLAGGVNEQFF. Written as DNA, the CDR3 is TGTGCCACCAGTGATCCGTTAGCGGGAGGGGTCAATGAGCAGTTCTTC.

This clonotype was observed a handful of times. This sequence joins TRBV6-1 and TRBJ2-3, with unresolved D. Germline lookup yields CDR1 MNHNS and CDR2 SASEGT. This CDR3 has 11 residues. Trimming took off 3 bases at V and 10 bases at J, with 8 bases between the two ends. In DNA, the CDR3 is TGTGCCAGCAGTGACCGGATGGCGCAGTATTTT. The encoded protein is CASSDRMAQYF.

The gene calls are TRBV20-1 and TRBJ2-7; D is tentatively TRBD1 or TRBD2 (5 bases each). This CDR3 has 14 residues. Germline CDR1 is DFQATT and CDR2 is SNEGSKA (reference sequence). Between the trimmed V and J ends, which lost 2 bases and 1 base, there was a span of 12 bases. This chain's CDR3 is CSARSRGASYEQYF. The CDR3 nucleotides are TGCAGTGCTAGAAGCCGAGGGGCTTCCTACGAGCAGTACTTC.

The CDR3 region has the DNA TGCAGCGTTGGCGGGGTGCTGTTCCACGAGCAGTACTTC. It translates to CSVGGVLFHEQYF. This chain links TRBV29-1 with TRBJ2-7; D might be TRBD2 (6 bases). Per germline, CDR1 SQVTM and CDR2 ANQGSEA. Deletions cut 4 bases from V and 5 bases from J, with 15 bases between. The CDR3 runs 13 residues.

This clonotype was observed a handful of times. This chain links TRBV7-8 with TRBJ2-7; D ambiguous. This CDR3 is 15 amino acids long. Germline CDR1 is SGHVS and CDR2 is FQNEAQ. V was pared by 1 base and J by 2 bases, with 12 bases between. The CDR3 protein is CASSLVTPSPYEQYF. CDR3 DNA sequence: TGTGCCAGCAGCTTAGTCACTCCGAGTCCCTACGAGCAGTACTTC.

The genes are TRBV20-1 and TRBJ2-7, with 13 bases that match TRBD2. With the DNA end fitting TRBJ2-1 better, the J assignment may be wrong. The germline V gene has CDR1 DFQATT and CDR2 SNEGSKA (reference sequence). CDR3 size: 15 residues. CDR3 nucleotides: TGCAGTGCTAGAGCCGGGACTAGCGGGAATCGGGAGCAGTTCTTC. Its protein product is CSARAGTSGNREQFF.

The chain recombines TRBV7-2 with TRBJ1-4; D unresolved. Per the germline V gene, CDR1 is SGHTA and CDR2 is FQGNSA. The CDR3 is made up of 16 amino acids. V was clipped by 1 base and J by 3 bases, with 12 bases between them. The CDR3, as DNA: TGTGCCAGCAGCTTAGGACGCGGGAGATCTAATGAAAAACTGTTTTTT. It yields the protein CASSLGRGRSNEKLFF.

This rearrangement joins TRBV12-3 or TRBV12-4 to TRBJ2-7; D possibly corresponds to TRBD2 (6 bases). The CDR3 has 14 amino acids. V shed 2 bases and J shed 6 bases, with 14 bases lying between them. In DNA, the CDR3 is TGTGCCAGCAGTTTAAGGGCTAGCGAGAGCGAGCAGTACTTC. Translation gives CASSLRASESEQYF.

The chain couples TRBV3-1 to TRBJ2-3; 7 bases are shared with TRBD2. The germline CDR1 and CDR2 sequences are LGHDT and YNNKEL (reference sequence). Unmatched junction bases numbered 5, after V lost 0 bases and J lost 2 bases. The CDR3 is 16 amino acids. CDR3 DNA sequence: TGTGCCAGCAGCCAAGATCGGGCGGGAGCCACAGATACGCAGTATTTT. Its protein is CASSQDRAGATDTQYF.

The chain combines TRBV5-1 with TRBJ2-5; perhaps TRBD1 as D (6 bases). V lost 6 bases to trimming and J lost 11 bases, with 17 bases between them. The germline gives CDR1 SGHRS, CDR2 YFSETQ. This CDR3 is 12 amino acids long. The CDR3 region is CASTAGANEQYF. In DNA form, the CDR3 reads TGCGCCAGCACGGCAGGGGCCAATGAGCAGTACTTC.

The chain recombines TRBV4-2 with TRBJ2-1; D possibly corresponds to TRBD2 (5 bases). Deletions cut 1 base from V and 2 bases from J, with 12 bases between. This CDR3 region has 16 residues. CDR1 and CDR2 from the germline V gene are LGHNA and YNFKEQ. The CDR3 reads CASSQVGSGTYNEQFF. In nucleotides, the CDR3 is TGTGCCAGCAGCCAAGTAGGCAGCGGTACCTACAATGAGCAGTTCTTC.